This is a list of T cell receptor beta chains from one sample in a study of T cell changes during pregnancy in multiple sclerosis. Generated by immunoSEQ multiplex PCR, the TCRdb table keeps only in-frame clones and is missing some. The profile shows roughly 27,000 clones, more than 80% of them singletons. Sequencing used CD4+ T cells from peripheral blood mononuclear cells, obtained in the first trimester of pregnancy. Source of these receptors: a female donor with multiple sclerosis, enrolled in a pregnancy study. CDR3s include the opening cysteine and the closing phenylalanine or tryptophan. D genes are given only for firm matches. Expanded clones get a size class; other rows say once, few or many, or leave the size out.

j_call v_call clone_size d_call cdr3_aa cdr3_nt
TRBJ1-2 TRBV5-8 . TRBD1 CASHHGDSLLSNYGYTF TGTGCCAGCCACCATGGGGACAGCCTACTTTCTAACTATGGCTACACCTTC
TRBJ1-5 TRBV4-1 . . CASSQKGLGPALYNQPQHF TGCGCCAGCAGCCAAAAGGGGCTCGGGCCGGCCTTATACAATCAGCCCCAGCATTTT
TRBJ1-6 TRBV7-8 . . CASSLVPLSSYNSPLHF TGTGCCAGCAGCTTAGTCCCCCTCAGCTCCTATAATTCACCCCTCCACTTT
TRBJ2-1 TRBV6-6 . TRBD2 CASSITSGGSPNEQFF TGTGCCAGCTCCATAACTAGCGGGGGGTCCCCTAATGAGCAGTTCTTC
TRBJ2-2 TRBV5-4 . . CASSHAGLFNTGELFF TGTGCCAGCAGCCACGCCGGACTCTTTAACACCGGGGAGCTGTTTTTT
TRBJ1-5 TRBV7-9 once TRBD1 CASSRTGGGSQPQHF TGTGCCAGCAGCCGGACAGGGGGAGGTAGTCAGCCCCAGCATTTT
TRBJ2-3 TRBV19 . TRBD2 CASRFRSSGGTDTQYF TGTGCCAGTAGGTTCCGGTCTAGCGGGGGCACAGATACGCAGTATTTT
TRBJ1-1 TRBV7-6 . . CASSRSPLNTEAFF TGTGCCAGCAGCCGGTCTCCTTTAAACACTGAAGCTTTCTTT
TRBJ1-2 TRBV9 . . CASSALFGGNGYTF TGTGCCAGCAGCGCCCTTTTTGGGGGGAACGGCTACACCTTC
TRBJ1-2 TRBV28 . . CASSLREYYGYTF TGTGCCAGCAGTTTAAGGGAGTACTATGGCTACACCTTC
TRBJ2-2 TRBV10-1 . TRBD2 CASRAGGGTGELFF TGCGCCAGCCGAGCGGGGGGCGGCACCGGGGAGCTGTTTTTT
TRBJ2-2 TRBV14 . . CASSRQFANTGELFF TGTGCCAGCAGCCGACAGTTTGCGAACACCGGGGAGCTGTTTTTT
TRBJ2-3 TRBV5-4 . . CASSLAGRGNTDTQYF TGTGCCAGCAGCTTGGCCGGCAGGGGCAACACAGATACGCAGTATTTT
TRBJ2-5 TRBV10-3 once . CAISEAVETQYF TGTGCCATCAGTGAAGCTGTTGAGACCCAGTACTTC
TRBJ2-1 TRBV28 . . CASIGQYNEQFF TGTGCCAGTATAGGACAATACAATGAGCAGTTCTTC
TRBJ2-3 TRBV7-9 . . CASSPPEGTVTQYF TGTGCCAGCAGCCCCCCGGAGGGGACAGTAACGCAGTATTTT
TRBJ2-7 TRBV6-6 . TRBD2 CASSYYGGDYEQYF TGTGCCAGCAGTTACTACGGGGGGGACTACGAGCAGTACTTC
TRBJ2-1 TRBV29-1 . . CSAMSSSYNEQFF TGCAGCGCTATGTCGTCCTCCTACAATGAGCAGTTCTTC
TRBJ1-1 TRBV30 . . CAWSVRVGEAFF TGTGCCTGGAGTGTACGGGTAGGTGAAGCTTTCTTT
TRBJ1-5 TRBV19 . TRBD1 CASSQRTGPGNQPQHF TGTGCCAGTAGTCAACGGACAGGGCCTGGCAATCAGCCCCAGCATTTT
TRBJ1-2 TRBV6-5 . . CASSYYGTLGYGYTF TGTGCCAGCAGTTACTACGGGACTTTAGGCTATGGCTACACCTTC
TRBJ1-2 TRBV6-4 . TRBD1 CASSRYRGPHGYTF TGTGCCAGCAGCCGCTACAGGGGTCCGCATGGCTACACCTTC
TRBJ1-2 TRBV7-2 . TRBD1 CASSQGGSQGRGYTF TGTGCCAGCAGCCAAGGGGGATCACAGGGGCGGGGCTACACCTTC
TRBJ1-6 TRBV7-6 . . CASSSEAGVNSPLHF TGTGCCAGCAGCTCGGAGGCAGGGGTCAATTCACCCCTCCACTTT
TRBJ1-2 TRBV5-8 . . CASSPGPLNYGYTF TGTGCCAGCAGCCCAGGTCCCCTTAACTATGGCTACACCTTC
TRBJ2-4 TRBV11-2 . . CASRGVRSGKNIQYF TGTGCCAGCAGGGGGGTGCGTAGCGGCAAAAACATTCAGTACTTC
TRBJ2-3 TRBV5-1 . . CASSFAGESTDTQYF TGCGCCAGCAGCTTCGCCGGGGAGAGCACAGATACGCAGTATTTT
TRBJ2-7 TRBV21-1 . . CASSPKGQASTSDF TGTGCCAGCAGCCCCAAGGGACAGGCCTCCACATCCGACTTC
TRBJ2-3 TRBV27 . TRBD2 CASSSLAGGTDTQYF TGTGCCAGCTCCTCCTTAGCGGGGGGCACAGATACGCAGTATTTT
TRBJ1-4 TRBV28 . . CASSLSQGWGEKLFF TGTGCCAGCAGTTTATCCCAGGGTTGGGGTGAAAAACTGTTTTTT
TRBJ1-1 TRBV15 few . CATSRDLTGEAFF TGTGCCACCAGCAGAGATTTGACAGGTGAAGCTTTCTTT
TRBJ2-3 TRBV5-4 . . CASRRDLTDTQYF TGTGCCAGCAGGAGGGACTTGACAGATACGCAGTATTTT
TRBJ1-1 TRBV5-1 . TRBD1 CASSFAGQGMNTEAFF TGCGCCAGCAGCTTCGCGGGACAGGGCATGAACACTGAAGCTTTCTTT
TRBJ2-1 TRBV5-1 . TRBD2 CATTLRSGTNSYNEQFF TGCGCCACCACTCTAAGATCCGGGACTAACTCCTACAATGAGCAGTTCTTC
TRBJ2-2 TRBV10-2 . . CASKTGYGTGELFF TGCGCCAGCAAAACAGGGTATGGTACCGGGGAGCTGTTTTTT
TRBJ2-5 TRBV7-6 . TRBD2 CASSTAGGETQYF TGTGCCAGCAGCACTGCGGGGGGAGAGACCCAGTACTTC
TRBJ1-1 TRBV5-1 . . CASHYNTEAFF TGCGCCAGCCACTATAACACTGAAGCTTTCTTT
TRBJ2-1 TRBV10-1 . TRBD2 CASSESGEGNEQFF TGCGCCAGCAGTGAGTCCGGGGAGGGGAATGAGCAGTTCTTC
TRBJ1-1 TRBV7-9 . . CASSPDRATEAFF TGTGCCAGCAGCCCGGACAGAGCAACTGAAGCTTTCTTT
TRBJ2-5 TRBV10-3 . TRBD1 CAISVGTGEETQYF TGTGCCATCAGTGTTGGGACAGGAGAAGAGACCCAGTACTTC
TRBJ2-7 TRBV30 . . CAWSVTGVEQYF TGTGCCTGGAGTGTAACGGGGGTCGAGCAGTACTTC
TRBJ1-4 TRBV14 . . CASSQDHGSWGATNEKLFF TGTGCCAGCAGCCAAGATCACGGCTCGTGGGGGGCAACTAATGAAAAACTGTTTTTT
TRBJ1-2 TRBV25-1 . TRBD1 CASTGPQGEKGYTF TGTGCCAGCACCGGTCCGCAGGGGGAAAAGGGCTACACCTTC
TRBJ2-3 TRBV5-1 . TRBD1 CASSLALQGGDTQYF TGCGCCAGCAGCTTGGCCCTACAGGGGGGAGATACGCAGTATTTT